This T cell receptor (beta chain) was obtained from a study of PD-1 blockade in classical Hodgkin lymphoma. The germline gives CDR1 SGHRS, CDR2 YFSETQ. This CDR3 contains 14 residues. The V and J ends lost 1 base and 10 bases, in that order; junction bases with no gene match: 4. About this clone: What it recognizes is unknown.

Study findings and constraints: The repertoire differences lack a defined cause, possibly disease activity or prior therapy.

Assay: immunoSEQ multiplex PCR; the TCRdb copy retains only in-frame clones and omits some. The sample records some 7,100 clones, approximately 71% being singletons. Relapse was seen in all patients after autologous stem cell transplantation, and brentuximab vedotin exposure was variable. Purification of CD4+ T cells from thawed PBMCs was performed via magnetic negative selection. The V and J genes are TRBV5-1 and TRBJ2-1; 11 bases are shared with TRBD1. This TCR was sampled from a human donor with classical Hodgkin lymphoma. This specimen consisted of CD4+ T cells from blood, obtained at baseline. The CDR3 region has the DNA TGCGCCAGCAGCTTGTGGACAGGGGGCGACGAGCAGTTCTTC. The encoded protein is CASSLWTGGDEQFF.